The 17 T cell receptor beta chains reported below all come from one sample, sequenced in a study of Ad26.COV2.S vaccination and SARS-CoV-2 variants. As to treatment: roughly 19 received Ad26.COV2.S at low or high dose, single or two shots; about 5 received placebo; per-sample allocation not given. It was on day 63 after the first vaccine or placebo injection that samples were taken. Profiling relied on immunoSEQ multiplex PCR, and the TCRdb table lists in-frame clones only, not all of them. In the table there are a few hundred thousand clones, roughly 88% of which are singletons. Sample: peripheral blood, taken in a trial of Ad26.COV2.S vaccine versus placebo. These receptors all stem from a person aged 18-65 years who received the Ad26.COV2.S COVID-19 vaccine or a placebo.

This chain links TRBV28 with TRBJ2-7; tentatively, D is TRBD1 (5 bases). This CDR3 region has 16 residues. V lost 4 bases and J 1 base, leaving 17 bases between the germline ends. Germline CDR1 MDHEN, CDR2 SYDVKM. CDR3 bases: TGTGCCAGCAGTTCGGATCGACAGCCTCCTTCCTACGAGCAGTACTTC. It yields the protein CASSSDRQPPSYEQYF.

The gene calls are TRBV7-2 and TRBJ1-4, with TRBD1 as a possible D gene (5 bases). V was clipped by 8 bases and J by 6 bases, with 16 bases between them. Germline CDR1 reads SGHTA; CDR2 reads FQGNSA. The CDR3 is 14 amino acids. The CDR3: CASGTGQIDEKLFF. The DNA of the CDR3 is TGTGCCAGCGGGACGGGGCAGATCGATGAAAAACTGTTTTTT.

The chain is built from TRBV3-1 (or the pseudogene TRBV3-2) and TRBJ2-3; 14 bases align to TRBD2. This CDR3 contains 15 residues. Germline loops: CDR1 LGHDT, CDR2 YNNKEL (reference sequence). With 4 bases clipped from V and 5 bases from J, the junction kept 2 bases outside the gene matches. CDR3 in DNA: TGTGCCAGCAGCCGACTAGCGGGGGGGATAGATACGCAGTATTTT. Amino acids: CASSRLAGGIDTQYF.

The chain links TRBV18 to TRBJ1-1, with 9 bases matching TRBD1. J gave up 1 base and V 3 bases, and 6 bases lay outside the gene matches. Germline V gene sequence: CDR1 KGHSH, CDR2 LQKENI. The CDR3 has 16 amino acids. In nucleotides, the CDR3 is TGTGCCAGCTCACCTTCGGTGGACAGGGGGAACACTGAAGCTTTCTTT. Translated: CASSPSVDRGNTEAFF.

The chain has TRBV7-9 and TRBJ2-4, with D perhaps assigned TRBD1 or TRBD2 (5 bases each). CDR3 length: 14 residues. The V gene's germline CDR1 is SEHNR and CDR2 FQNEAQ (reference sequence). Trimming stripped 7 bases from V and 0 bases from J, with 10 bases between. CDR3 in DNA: TGTGCCAGCACCATGGGGACAGCCAAAAACATTCAGTACTTC. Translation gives CASTMGTAKNIQYF.

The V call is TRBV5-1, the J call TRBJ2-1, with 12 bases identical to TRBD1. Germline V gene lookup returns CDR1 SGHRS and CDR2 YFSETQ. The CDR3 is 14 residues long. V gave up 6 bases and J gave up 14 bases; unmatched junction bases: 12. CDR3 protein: CASTGQGAFRGKFF. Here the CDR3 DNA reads TGCGCCAGCACGGGACAGGGGGCTTTTAGAGGGAAGTTCTTC.

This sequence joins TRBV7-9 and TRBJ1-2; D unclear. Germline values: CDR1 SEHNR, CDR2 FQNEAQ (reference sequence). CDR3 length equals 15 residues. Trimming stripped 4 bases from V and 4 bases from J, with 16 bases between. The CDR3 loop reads CASSSGSRTAYGYTF. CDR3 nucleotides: TGTGCCAGCAGCTCAGGTAGTAGGACCGCCTATGGCTACACCTTC.

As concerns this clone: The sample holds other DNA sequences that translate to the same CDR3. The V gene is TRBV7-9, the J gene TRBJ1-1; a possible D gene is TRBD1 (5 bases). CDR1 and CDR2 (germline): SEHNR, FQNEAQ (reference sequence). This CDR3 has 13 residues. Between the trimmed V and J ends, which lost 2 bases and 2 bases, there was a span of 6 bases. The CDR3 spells CASSLQGNTEAFF. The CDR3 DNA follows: TGTGCCAGCAGCTTACAGGGAAACACTGAAGCTTTCTTT.

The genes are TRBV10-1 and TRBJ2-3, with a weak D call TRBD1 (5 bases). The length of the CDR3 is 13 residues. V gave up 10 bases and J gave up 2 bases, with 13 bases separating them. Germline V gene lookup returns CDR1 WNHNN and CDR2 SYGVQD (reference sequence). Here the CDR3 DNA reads TGCGCCACCGCGGACATAGACACAGATACGCAGTATTTT. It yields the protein CATADIDTDTQYF.

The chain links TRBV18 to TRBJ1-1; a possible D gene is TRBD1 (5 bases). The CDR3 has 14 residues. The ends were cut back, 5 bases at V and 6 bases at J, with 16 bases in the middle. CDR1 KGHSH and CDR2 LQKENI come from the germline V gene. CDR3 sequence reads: CASSLGAGRPEAFF. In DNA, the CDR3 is TGTGCCAGCTCATTGGGCGCAGGGAGGCCTGAAGCTTTCTTT.

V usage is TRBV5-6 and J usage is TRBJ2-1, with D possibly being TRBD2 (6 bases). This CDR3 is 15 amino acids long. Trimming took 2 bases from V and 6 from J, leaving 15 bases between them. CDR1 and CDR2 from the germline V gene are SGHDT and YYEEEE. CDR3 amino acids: CASSFGFGRGNEQFF. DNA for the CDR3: TGTGCCAGCAGCTTCGGGTTCGGGAGAGGCAATGAGCAGTTCTTC.

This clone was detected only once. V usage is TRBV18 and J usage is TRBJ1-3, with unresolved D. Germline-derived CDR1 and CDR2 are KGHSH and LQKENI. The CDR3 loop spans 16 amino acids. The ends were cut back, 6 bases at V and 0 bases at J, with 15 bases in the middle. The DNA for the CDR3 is TGTGCCAGCTCCCCTGTCTCGGAGGCCTCTGGAAACACCATATATTTT. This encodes CASSPVSEASGNTIYF.

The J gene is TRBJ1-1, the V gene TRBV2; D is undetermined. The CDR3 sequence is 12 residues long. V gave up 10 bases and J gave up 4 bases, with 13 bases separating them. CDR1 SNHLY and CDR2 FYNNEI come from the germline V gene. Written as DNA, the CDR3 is TGTGCCACTCTTGGGCGGGGCACTGAAGCTTTCTTT. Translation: CATLGRGTEAFF.

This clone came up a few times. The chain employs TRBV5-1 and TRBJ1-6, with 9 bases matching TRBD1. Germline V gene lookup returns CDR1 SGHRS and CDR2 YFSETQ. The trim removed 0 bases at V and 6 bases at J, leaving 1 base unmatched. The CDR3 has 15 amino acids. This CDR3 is CASSLDRGRNSPLHF. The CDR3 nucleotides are TGCGCCAGCAGCTTGGACAGGGGGCGTAATTCACCCCTCCACTTT.

This CDR3 reads CASSLLRVPMNTEAFF. The CDR3 coding sequence is TGTGCCAGCAGCTTATTGAGGGTCCCTATGAACACTGAAGCTTTCTTT. The rearrangement links TRBV11-2 to TRBJ1-1; D is ambiguous. Trimming shortened V by 2 bases and J by 0 bases, and 13 bases separated the two germline ends. Germline loops: CDR1 SGHAT, CDR2 FQNNGV. The CDR3 length is 16 residues. Based on the CDR3 plus reference TRBV11-2 and TRBJ1-1, the full variable domain is EAGVAQSPRYKIIEKRQSVAFWCNPISGHATLYWYQQILGQGPKLLIQFQNNGVVDDSQLPKDRFSAERLKGVDSTLKIQPAKLEDSAVYLCASSLLRVPMNTEAFFGQGTRLTVV.

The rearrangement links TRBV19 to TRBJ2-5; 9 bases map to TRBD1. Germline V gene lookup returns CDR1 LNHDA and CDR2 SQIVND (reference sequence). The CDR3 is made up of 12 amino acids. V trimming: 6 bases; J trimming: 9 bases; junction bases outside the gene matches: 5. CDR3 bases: TGTGCCAGTAGCCTGGACAGGGGAGCCCAGTACTTC. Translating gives CASSLDRGAQYF.

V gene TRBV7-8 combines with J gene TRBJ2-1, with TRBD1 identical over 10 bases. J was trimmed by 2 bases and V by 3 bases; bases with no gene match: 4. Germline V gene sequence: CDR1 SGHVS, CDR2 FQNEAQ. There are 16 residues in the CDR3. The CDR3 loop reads CASSFGQGGAYNEQFF. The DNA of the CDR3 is TGTGCCAGCAGCTTCGGACAGGGGGGTGCCTACAATGAGCAGTTCTTC.